This T cell receptor beta chain was documented in a study of blood T cell repertoires in COVID-19. About the research overall: PBMCs, B-cell-depleted T cells, or T cells provided the cDNA or gDNA that made up the material.

Enrolled through a virtual design, the participants were between roughly 18 and 100 years of age and came from about two dozen US areas. Generated by immunoSEQ multiplex PCR, the TCRdb table keeps only in-frame clones and is missing some. The sample has about 330,000 clones; approximately 87% are singletons. The CDR3 loop spans 18 amino acids. CDR1 is LGHDT and CDR2 is YNNKEL in the germline V gene (reference sequence). V trimming: 1 base; J trimming: 4 bases; junction bases outside the gene matches: 4. The chain is built from TRBV3-1 (or the pseudogene TRBV3-2) and TRBJ2-2; 15 nucleotides align to TRBD2. The receptor was isolated from a woman aged 25 to 45 who had recovered from COVID-19. Sample: PBMCs or T cells enriched from blood (not recorded which). The CDR3 DNA is TGTGCCAGCAGCCAAGTGAGGACTAGCGGGGGGGCCACCGGGGAGCTGTTTTTT. Its protein product is CASSQVRTSGGATGELFF.